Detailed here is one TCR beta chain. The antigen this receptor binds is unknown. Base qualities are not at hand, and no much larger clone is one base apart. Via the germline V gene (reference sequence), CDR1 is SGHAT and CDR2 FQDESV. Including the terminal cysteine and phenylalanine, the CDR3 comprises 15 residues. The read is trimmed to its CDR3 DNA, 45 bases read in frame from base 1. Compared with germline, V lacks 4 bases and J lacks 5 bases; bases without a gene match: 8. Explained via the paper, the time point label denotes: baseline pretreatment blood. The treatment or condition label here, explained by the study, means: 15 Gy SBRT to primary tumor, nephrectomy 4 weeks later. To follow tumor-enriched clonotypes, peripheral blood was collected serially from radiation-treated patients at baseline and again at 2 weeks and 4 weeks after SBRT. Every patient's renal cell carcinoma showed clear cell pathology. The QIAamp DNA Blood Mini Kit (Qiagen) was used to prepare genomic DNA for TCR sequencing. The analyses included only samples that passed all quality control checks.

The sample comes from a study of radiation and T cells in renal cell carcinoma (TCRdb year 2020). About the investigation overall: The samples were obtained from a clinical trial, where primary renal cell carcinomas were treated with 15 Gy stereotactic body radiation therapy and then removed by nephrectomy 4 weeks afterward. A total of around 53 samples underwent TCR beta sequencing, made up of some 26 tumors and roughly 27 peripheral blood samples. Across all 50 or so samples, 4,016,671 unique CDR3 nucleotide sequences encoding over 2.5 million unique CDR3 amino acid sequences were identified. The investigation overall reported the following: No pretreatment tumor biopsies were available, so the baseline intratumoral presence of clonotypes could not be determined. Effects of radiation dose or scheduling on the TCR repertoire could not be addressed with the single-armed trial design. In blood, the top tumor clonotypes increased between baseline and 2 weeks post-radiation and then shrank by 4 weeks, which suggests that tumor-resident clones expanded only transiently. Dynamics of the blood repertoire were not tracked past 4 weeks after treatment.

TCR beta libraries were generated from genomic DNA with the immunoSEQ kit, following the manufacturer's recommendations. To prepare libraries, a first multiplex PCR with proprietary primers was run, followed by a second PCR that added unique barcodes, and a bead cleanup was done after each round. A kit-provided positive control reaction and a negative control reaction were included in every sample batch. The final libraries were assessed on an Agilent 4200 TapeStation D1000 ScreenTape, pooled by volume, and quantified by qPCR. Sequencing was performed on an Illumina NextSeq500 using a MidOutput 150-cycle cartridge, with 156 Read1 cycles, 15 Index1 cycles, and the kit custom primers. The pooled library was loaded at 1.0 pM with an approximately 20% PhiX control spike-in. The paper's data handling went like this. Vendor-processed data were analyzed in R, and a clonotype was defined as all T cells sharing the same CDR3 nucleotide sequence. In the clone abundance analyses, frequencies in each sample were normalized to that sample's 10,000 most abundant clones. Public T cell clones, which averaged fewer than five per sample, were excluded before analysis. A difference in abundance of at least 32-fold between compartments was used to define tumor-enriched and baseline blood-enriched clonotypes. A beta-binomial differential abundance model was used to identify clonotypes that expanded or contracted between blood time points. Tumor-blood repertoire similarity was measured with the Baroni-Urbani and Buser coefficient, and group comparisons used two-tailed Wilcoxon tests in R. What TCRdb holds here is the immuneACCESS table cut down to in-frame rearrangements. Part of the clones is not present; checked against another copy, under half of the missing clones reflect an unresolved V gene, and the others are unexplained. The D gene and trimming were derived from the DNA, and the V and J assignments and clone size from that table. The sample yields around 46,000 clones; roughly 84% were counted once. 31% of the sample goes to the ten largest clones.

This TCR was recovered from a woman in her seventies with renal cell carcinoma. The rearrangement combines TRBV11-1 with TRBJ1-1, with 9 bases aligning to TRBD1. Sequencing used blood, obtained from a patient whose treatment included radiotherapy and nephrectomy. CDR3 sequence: CASSYPTGGQTEAFF. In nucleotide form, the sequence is TGTGCCAGCAGCTACCCGACAGGGGGTCAGACTGAAGCTTTCTTT.